A selection of T cell receptor beta chains follows, all from one sample in a study of T cells in narcolepsy. The data were produced by immunoSEQ multiplex PCR, yet TCRdb's version contains in-frame clones alone and is incomplete. The sample lists about 32,000 clones, over 80% occurring once. Sequencing input: memory (CD45RA-) CD4+ T cells from blood. The receptors were sampled from a human donor in good health. CDR3s include the opening cysteine and the closing phenylalanine or tryptophan. Each record gives: J gene, V gene, clone size, D gene, CDR3 DNA, CDR3 protein. D genes are given only for firm matches. Part of the rows lack a size; the others show once, few, many or a class for expanded clones.

J gene: TRBJ2-7; V gene: TRBV27; clone size: NA; D gene: TRBD1; CDR3 DNA: TGTGCCAGCGGACGGGACAGGGATACACGAGAGCAGTACTTC; CDR3 protein: CASGRDRDTREQYF
J gene: TRBJ1-2; V gene: TRBV7-2; clone size: NA; D gene: NA; CDR3 DNA: TGTGCCAGCAGCTTAGTAAGGGATTTAGGCGGCTACACCTTC; CDR3 protein: CASSLVRDLGGYTF
J gene: TRBJ1-4; V gene: TRBV28; clone size: NA; D gene: NA; CDR3 DNA: TGTGCCAGCAGTCCATCGACGGGGACTAATGAAAAACTGTTTTTT; CDR3 protein: CASSPSTGTNEKLFF
J gene: TRBJ1-1; V gene: TRBV6-1; clone size: NA; D gene: NA; CDR3 DNA: TGTGCCAGCAGTGAATCGTTTTACCGGCTTGAAGCTTTCTTT; CDR3 protein: CASSESFYRLEAFF
J gene: TRBJ1-2; V gene: TRBV4-3; clone size: NA; D gene: NA; CDR3 DNA: TGCGCCAGCAGCCAAGAGAGCCGGCAAACACGCTATGGCTACACCTTC; CDR3 protein: CASSQESRQTRYGYTF
J gene: TRBJ1-6; V gene: TRBV6-5; clone size: once; D gene: TRBD1; CDR3 DNA: TGTGCCACCGTGGACAGGGGCCGCTCACCCCTCCACTTT; CDR3 protein: CATVDRGRSPLHF
J gene: TRBJ1-4; V gene: TRBV7-2; clone size: NA; D gene: TRBD1; CDR3 DNA: TGTGCCAGCAGCATGACAGGGGTATCTAATGAAAAACTGTTTTTT; CDR3 protein: CASSMTGVSNEKLFF
J gene: TRBJ1-1; V gene: TRBV6-1; clone size: few; D gene: NA; CDR3 DNA: TGTGCCAGCAGTGAAGGGGCGGCCACTGAAGCTTTCTTT; CDR3 protein: CASSEGAATEAFF
J gene: TRBJ1-5; V gene: TRBV12-2; clone size: NA; D gene: NA; CDR3 DNA: TGTGCAAGTCGCTTAAGATTAGGGGCTCAGCCCCAGCATTTT; CDR3 protein: CASRLRLGAQPQHF
J gene: TRBJ1-4; V gene: TRBV27; clone size: NA; D gene: NA; CDR3 DNA: TGTGCCAGCAGTTTAGACGGCAGGGAAAAACTGTTTTTT; CDR3 protein: CASSLDGREKLFF
J gene: TRBJ2-1; V gene: TRBV28; clone size: NA; D gene: NA; CDR3 DNA: TGTGCCAGCAGGGGGGGCACTGAGAGTTACAATGAGCAGTTCTTC; CDR3 protein: CASRGGTESYNEQFF
J gene: TRBJ2-5; V gene: TRBV2; clone size: NA; D gene: NA; CDR3 DNA: TGTGCCAGCGGGGGGCAGGGAGAGACCCAGTACTTC; CDR3 protein: CASGGQGETQYF
J gene: TRBJ1-4; V gene: TRBV9; clone size: NA; D gene: NA; CDR3 DNA: TGTGCCAGCAGCATGCAGGGACTGATTAATGAAAAACTGTTTTTT; CDR3 protein: CASSMQGLINEKLFF
J gene: TRBJ1-5; V gene: TRBV30; clone size: NA; D gene: NA; CDR3 DNA: TGTGCCTGGAGTGGAGGAGACAATCAGCCCCAGCATTTT; CDR3 protein: CAWSGGDNQPQHF
J gene: TRBJ1-5; V gene: TRBV21-1; clone size: NA; D gene: NA; CDR3 DNA: TGTGCCAGCAGCAAACTTGACGGGGCTATGTTCGTCGAAAATAGCAATCAGCCCCAGCATTTT; CDR3 protein: CASSKLDGAMFVENSNQPQHF
J gene: TRBJ1-4; V gene: TRBV5-1; clone size: NA; D gene: NA; CDR3 DNA: TGCGCCAGCAGCTTGTACGGGCCCCAGGGAGGACATGGAAAACTGTTTTTT; CDR3 protein: CASSLYGPQGGHGKLFF
J gene: TRBJ1-1; V gene: TRBV27; clone size: NA; D gene: NA; CDR3 DNA: TGTGCCAGCAGTTTCAGGGGAAGCACTGAAGCTTTCTTT; CDR3 protein: CASSFRGSTEAFF
J gene: TRBJ2-5; V gene: TRBV7-2; clone size: few; D gene: TRBD2; CDR3 DNA: TGTGCCAGCAGCCTTCAGCGGGGGATGATGGGGACCCAGTACTTC; CDR3 protein: CASSLQRGMMGTQYF
J gene: TRBJ1-6; V gene: TRBV7-8; clone size: NA; D gene: NA; CDR3 DNA: TGTGCCAGCAGCCCTGCTAAGGGTCGAAATTCAAACTATAATTCACCCCTCCACTTT; CDR3 protein: CASSPAKGRNSNYNSPLHF
J gene: TRBJ1-2; V gene: TRBV6-5; clone size: NA; D gene: NA; CDR3 DNA: TGTGCCAGCAGACAAGACGGGGGCTATGGCTACACCTTC; CDR3 protein: CASRQDGGYGYTF
J gene: TRBJ2-1; V gene: TRBV28; clone size: NA; D gene: TRBD1; CDR3 DNA: TGTGCCAGCAGTTCCCTCGGGACAGGGCCCTCCAATGAGCAGTTCTTC; CDR3 protein: CASSSLGTGPSNEQFF
J gene: TRBJ2-4; V gene: TRBV5-1; clone size: NA; D gene: TRBD1; CDR3 DNA: TGCGCCAGCAGCTTCACAGGGGTTGGCAAAAACATTCAGTACTTC; CDR3 protein: CASSFTGVGKNIQYF
J gene: TRBJ2-7; V gene: TRBV15; clone size: NA; D gene: NA; CDR3 DNA: TGTGCCACCAGCAGAGATTTCTACGAGCAGTACTTC; CDR3 protein: CATSRDFYEQYF